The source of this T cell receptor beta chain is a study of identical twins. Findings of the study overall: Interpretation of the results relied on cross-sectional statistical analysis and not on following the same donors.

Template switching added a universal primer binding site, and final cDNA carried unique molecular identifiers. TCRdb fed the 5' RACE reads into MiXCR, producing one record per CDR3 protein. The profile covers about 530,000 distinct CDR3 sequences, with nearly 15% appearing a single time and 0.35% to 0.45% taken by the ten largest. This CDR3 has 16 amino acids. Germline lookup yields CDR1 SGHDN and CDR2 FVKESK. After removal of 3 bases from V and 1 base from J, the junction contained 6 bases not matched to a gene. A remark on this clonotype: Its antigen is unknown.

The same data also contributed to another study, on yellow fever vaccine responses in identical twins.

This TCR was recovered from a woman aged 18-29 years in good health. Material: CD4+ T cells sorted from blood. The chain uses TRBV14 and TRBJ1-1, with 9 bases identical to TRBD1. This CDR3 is CASSHPGTGPNTEAFF. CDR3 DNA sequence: TGTGCCAGCAGCCACCCCGGGACAGGGCCGAACACTGAAGCTTTCTTT. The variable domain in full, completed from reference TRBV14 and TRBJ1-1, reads EAGVTQFPSHSVIEKGQTVTLRCDPISGHDNLYWYRRVMGKEIKFLLHFVKESKQDESGMPNNRFLAERTGGTYSTLKVQPAELEDSGVYFCASSHPGTGPNTEAFFGQGTRLTVV.